These T cell receptor beta chains were read from a single sample in a study of monozygotic twins with inflammatory bowel disease. For each CDR3 protein, TCRdb gives one entry from its re-call of the 5' RACE reads, without DNA. The table for this sample gives over 350,000 distinct CDR3 sequences. The sequenced sample was blood. These receptor sequences come from a human donor with ulcerative colitis or Crohn's disease, or a healthy co-twin of an affected twin (not recorded which). Both conserved end residues are part of each CDR3. Each record gives: J gene, V gene, CDR3 length, CDR3 protein.

J gene: TRBJ1-5; V gene: TRBV7-2; CDR3 length: 16; CDR3 protein: CASSLAVGRGGQPQHF
J gene: TRBJ2-5; V gene: TRBV7-2; CDR3 length: 13; CDR3 protein: CASSLLAGETQYF
J gene: TRBJ1-5; V gene: TRBV20-1; CDR3 length: 15; CDR3 protein: CSALHSADKNQPQHF
J gene: TRBJ2-5; V gene: TRBV7-7; CDR3 length: 13; CDR3 protein: CASSQTSPETQYF
J gene: TRBJ2-1; V gene: TRBV28; CDR3 length: 15; CDR3 protein: CASSRSGGLYNEQFF
J gene: TRBJ2-7; V gene: TRBV7-2; CDR3 length: 13; CDR3 protein: CASRGQGPYEQYF
J gene: TRBJ2-7; V gene: TRBV12-3/TRBV12-4; CDR3 length: 14; CDR3 protein: CASSSYASSYEQYF
J gene: TRBJ2-1; V gene: TRBV5-1; CDR3 length: 17; CDR3 protein: CASSLGRSSGAHNEQFF
J gene: TRBJ2-7; V gene: TRBV12-3/TRBV12-4; CDR3 length: 19; CDR3 protein: CASSLSMTGGGLVTYEQYF
J gene: TRBJ2-5; V gene: TRBV5-6; CDR3 length: 15; CDR3 protein: CASSFRAILQETQYF
J gene: TRBJ2-7; V gene: TRBV5-1; CDR3 length: 15; CDR3 protein: CASGSTTGTISEQYF
J gene: TRBJ2-7; V gene: TRBV12-3/TRBV12-4; CDR3 length: 13; CDR3 protein: CASSFVDINEQYF
J gene: TRBJ1-5; V gene: TRBV20-1; CDR3 length: 15; CDR3 protein: CSARGGPISNQPQHF
J gene: TRBJ1-2; V gene: TRBV9; CDR3 length: 14; CDR3 protein: CASSPRGANYGYTF
J gene: TRBJ1-4; V gene: TRBV6-6; CDR3 length: 14; CDR3 protein: CASSFGRGSEKLFF
J gene: TRBJ2-7; V gene: TRBV6-5; CDR3 length: 15; CDR3 protein: CASSYEGRSSYEQYF
J gene: TRBJ2-7; V gene: TRBV12-3/TRBV12-4; CDR3 length: 15; CDR3 protein: CASSFSGGLSYEQYF
J gene: TRBJ2-3; V gene: TRBV7-9; CDR3 length: 15; CDR3 protein: CASSAGTGEVDTQYF
J gene: TRBJ1-6; V gene: TRBV6-1; CDR3 length: 13; CDR3 protein: CASSGRENSPLHF
J gene: TRBJ2-7; V gene: TRBV5-6; CDR3 length: 12; CDR3 protein: CASSWTVGEQYF
J gene: TRBJ2-1; V gene: TRBV12-3/TRBV12-4; CDR3 length: 14; CDR3 protein: CASGQGSSYNEQFF
J gene: TRBJ2-7; V gene: TRBV5-1; CDR3 length: 16; CDR3 protein: CASSLAPVGTSYEQYF
J gene: TRBJ2-4; V gene: TRBV5-6; CDR3 length: 16; CDR3 protein: CASSLTSDLAKNIQYF
J gene: TRBJ2-7; V gene: TRBV6-1; CDR3 length: 13; CDR3 protein: CASIGETSYEQYF
J gene: TRBJ2-7; V gene: TRBV20-1; CDR3 length: 13; CDR3 protein: CSAPQRGFYEQYF
J gene: TRBJ2-7; V gene: TRBV5-1; CDR3 length: 15; CDR3 protein: CASSGGTGYSYEQYF
J gene: TRBJ2-7; V gene: TRBV18; CDR3 length: 12; CDR3 protein: CASSVVANEQYF
J gene: TRBJ2-3; V gene: TRBV20-1; CDR3 length: 11; CDR3 protein: CSGRDTDTQYF
J gene: TRBJ2-2; V gene: TRBV7-2; CDR3 length: 17; CDR3 protein: CASSLGLTGLNTGELFF
J gene: TRBJ1-3; V gene: TRBV7-3; CDR3 length: 15; CDR3 protein: CASSAQGGRGNTIYF
J gene: TRBJ1-2; V gene: TRBV13; CDR3 length: 14; CDR3 protein: CASSTTPTDYGYTF
J gene: TRBJ2-1; V gene: TRBV11-2; CDR3 length: 11; CDR3 protein: CASSLTWEQFF
J gene: TRBJ1-5; V gene: TRBV18; CDR3 length: 14; CDR3 protein: CASSPSAGEQPQHF
J gene: TRBJ2-7; V gene: TRBV5-6; CDR3 length: 14; CDR3 protein: CASSFGQGNYEQYF
J gene: TRBJ2-7; V gene: TRBV7-9; CDR3 length: 14; CDR3 protein: CASSFDRTGNEQYF
J gene: TRBJ2-2; V gene: TRBV11-1; CDR3 length: 12; CDR3 protein: CASSRNSEELFF
J gene: TRBJ2-7; V gene: TRBV7-8; CDR3 length: 16; CDR3 protein: CASSPTVGQVAYEQYF
J gene: TRBJ2-2; V gene: TRBV5-6; CDR3 length: 17; CDR3 protein: CASSAAAGRRDTGELFF
J gene: TRBJ2-2; V gene: TRBV6-2/TRBV6-3; CDR3 length: 18; CDR3 protein: CASTRDGTGWANTGELFF
J gene: TRBJ2-3; V gene: TRBV21-1; CDR3 length: 15; CDR3 protein: CASKTPGQNTDTQYF
J gene: TRBJ2-1; V gene: TRBV9; CDR3 length: 15; CDR3 protein: CASSVGGGRYNEQFF
J gene: TRBJ2-3; V gene: TRBV4-2; CDR3 length: 15; CDR3 protein: CASSQRGGEPDTQYF
J gene: TRBJ2-5; V gene: TRBV5-1; CDR3 length: 15; CDR3 protein: CASSLDQVQTGTQYF
J gene: TRBJ1-3; V gene: TRBV29-1; CDR3 length: 14; CDR3 protein: CSVDDRGSGNTIYF
J gene: TRBJ2-5; V gene: TRBV9; CDR3 length: 15; CDR3 protein: CASSVEGSLQETQYF
J gene: TRBJ2-3; V gene: TRBV6-1; CDR3 length: 16; CDR3 protein: CASSRRSSGGPDTQYF
J gene: TRBJ2-3; V gene: TRBV4-3; CDR3 length: 19; CDR3 protein: CASSQEPLFTSGAVDTQYF
J gene: TRBJ1-5; V gene: TRBV19; CDR3 length: 17; CDR3 protein: CASSISTGSGGNQPQHF
J gene: TRBJ2-7; V gene: TRBV6-5; CDR3 length: 16; CDR3 protein: CASSYFPGQADYEQYF
J gene: TRBJ1-1; V gene: TRBV3-1; CDR3 length: 14; CDR3 protein: CASSWTGADTEAFF